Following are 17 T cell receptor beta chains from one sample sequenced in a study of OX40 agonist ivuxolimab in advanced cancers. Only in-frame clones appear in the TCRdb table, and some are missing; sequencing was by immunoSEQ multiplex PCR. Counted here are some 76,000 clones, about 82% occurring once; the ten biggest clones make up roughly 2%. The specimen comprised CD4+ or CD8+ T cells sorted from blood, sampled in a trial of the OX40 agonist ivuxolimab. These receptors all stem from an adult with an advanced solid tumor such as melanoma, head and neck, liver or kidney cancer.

For the CDR3, the DNA is TGTGCCTGGAGTAGGCAGGGGTGGGAAAAACTGTTTTTT. This translates into CAWSRQGWEKLFF. The chain has TRBV30 and TRBJ1-4; tentatively, D is TRBD1 (6 bases). Trimming cost V 2 bases and J 8 bases, with 12 bases left between them. Germline V lookup: CDR1 GTSNPN, CDR2 SVGIG (reference sequence). The CDR3 is 13 amino acids.

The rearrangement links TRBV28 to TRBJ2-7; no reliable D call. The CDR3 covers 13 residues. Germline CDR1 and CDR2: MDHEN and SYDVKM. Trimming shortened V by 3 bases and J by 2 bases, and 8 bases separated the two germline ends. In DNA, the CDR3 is TGTGCCAGCAGTTTCACCGGGCCCTACGAGCAGTACTTC. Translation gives CASSFTGPYEQYF.

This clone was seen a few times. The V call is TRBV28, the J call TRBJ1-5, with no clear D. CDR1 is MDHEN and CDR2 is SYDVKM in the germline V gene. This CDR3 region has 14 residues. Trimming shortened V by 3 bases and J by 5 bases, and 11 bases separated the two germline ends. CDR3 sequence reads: CASSLAQLDQPQHF. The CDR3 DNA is TGTGCCAGCAGTTTGGCGCAGCTAGATCAGCCCCAGCATTTT.

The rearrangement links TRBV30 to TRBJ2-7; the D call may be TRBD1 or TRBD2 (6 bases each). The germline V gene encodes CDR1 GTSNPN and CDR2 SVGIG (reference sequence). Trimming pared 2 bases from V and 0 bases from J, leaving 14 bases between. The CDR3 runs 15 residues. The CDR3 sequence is CAWSTLGGDSYEQYF. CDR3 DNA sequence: TGTGCCTGGAGTACCCTGGGGGGCGACTCCTACGAGCAGTACTTC.

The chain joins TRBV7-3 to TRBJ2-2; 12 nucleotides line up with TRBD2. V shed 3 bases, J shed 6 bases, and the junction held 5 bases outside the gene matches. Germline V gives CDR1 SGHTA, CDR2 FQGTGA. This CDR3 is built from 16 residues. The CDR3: CASSLRLAGVAGELFF. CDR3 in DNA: TGTGCCAGCAGCTTGAGACTAGCGGGAGTAGCCGGGGAGCTGTTTTTT.

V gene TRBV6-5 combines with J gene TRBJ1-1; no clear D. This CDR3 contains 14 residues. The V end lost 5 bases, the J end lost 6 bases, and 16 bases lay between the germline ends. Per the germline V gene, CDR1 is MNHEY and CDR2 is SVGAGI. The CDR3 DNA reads TGTGCCAGCAGTCCTATTTATGTGCGGGCTGAAGCTTTCTTT. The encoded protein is CASSPIYVRAEAFF.

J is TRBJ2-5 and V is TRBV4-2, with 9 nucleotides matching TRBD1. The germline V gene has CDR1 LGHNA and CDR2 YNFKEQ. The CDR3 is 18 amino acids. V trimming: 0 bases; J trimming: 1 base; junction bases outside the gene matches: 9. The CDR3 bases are TGTGCCAGCAGCCAAGAGTTACAGGGGGCGCAGACCCAAGAGACCCAGTACTTC. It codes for CASSQELQGAQTQETQYF.

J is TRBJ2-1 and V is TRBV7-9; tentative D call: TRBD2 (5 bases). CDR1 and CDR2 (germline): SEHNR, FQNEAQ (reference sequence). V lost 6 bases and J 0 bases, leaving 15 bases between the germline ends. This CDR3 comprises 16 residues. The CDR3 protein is CASRPPEASSYNEQFF. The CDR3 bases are TGTGCCAGCAGACCGCCGGAGGCGAGCTCCTACAATGAGCAGTTCTTC.

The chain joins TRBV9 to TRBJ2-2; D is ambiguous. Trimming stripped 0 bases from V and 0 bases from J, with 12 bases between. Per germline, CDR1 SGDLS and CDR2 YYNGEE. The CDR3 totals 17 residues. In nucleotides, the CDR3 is TGTGCCAGCAGCGTAGAGGGCAACCCTTCGAACACCGGGGAGCTGTTTTTT. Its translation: CASSVEGNPSNTGELFF.

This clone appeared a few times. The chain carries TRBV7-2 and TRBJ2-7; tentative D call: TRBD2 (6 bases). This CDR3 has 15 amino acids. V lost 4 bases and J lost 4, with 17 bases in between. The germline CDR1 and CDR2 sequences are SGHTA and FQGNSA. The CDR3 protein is CASSSWGEYRYEQYF. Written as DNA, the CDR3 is TGTGCCAGCAGCTCCTGGGGGGAATACCGGTACGAGCAGTACTTC.

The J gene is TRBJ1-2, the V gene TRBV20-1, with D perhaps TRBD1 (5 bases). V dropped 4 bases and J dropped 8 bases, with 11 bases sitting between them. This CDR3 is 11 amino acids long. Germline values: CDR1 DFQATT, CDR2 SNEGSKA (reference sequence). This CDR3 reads CSAKGYMGYTF. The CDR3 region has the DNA TGCAGTGCTAAGGGGTATATGGGCTACACCTTC.

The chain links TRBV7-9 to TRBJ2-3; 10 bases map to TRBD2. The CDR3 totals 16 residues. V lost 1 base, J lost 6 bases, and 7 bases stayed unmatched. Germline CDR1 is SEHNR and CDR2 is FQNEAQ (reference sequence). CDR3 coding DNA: TGTGCCAGCAGCTTAGAACAGCGGGGGGGCCGTGATACGCAGTATTTT. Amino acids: CASSLEQRGGRDTQYF.

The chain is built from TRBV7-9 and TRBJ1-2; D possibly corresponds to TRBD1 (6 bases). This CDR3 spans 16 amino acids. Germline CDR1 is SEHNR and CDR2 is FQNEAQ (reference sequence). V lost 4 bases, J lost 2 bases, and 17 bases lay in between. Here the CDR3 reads CASSSRQDRFNYGYTF. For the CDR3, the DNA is TGTGCCAGCAGCTCCCGACAGGACCGGTTCAACTATGGCTACACCTTC.

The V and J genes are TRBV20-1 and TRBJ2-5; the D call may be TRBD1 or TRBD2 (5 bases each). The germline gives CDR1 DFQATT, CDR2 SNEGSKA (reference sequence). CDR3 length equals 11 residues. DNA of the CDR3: TGCAGCGAGGGGCAGGAAGAGACCCAGTACTTC. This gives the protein CSEGQEETQYF.

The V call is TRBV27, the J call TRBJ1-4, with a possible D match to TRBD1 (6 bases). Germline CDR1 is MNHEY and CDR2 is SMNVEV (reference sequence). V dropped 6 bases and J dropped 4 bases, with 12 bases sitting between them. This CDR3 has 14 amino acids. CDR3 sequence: CASSLDSRNEKLFF. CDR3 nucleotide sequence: TGTGCCAGCAGCCTGGACAGCCGTAATGAAAAACTGTTTTTT. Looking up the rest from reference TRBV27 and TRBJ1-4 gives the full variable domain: EAQVTQNPRYLITVTGKKLTVTCSQNMNHEYMSWYRQDPGLGLRQIYYSMNVEVTDKGDVPEGYKVSRKEKRNFPLILESPSPNQTSLYFCASSLDSRNEKLFFGSGTQLSVL.

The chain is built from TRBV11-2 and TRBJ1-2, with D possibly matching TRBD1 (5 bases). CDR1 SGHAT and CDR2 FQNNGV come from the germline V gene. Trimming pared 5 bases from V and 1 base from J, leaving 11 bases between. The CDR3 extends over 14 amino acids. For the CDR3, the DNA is TGTGCCAGCAGCGAGCAGGGTGGTAACTATGGCTACACCTTC. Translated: CASSEQGGNYGYTF.

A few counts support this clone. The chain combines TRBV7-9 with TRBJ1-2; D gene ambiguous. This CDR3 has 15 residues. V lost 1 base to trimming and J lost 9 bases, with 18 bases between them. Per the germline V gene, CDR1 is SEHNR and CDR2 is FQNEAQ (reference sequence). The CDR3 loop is CASSLDAGRRGSYTF. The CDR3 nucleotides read TGTGCCAGCAGCTTAGATGCCGGCCGACGGGGTAGCTACACCTTC.